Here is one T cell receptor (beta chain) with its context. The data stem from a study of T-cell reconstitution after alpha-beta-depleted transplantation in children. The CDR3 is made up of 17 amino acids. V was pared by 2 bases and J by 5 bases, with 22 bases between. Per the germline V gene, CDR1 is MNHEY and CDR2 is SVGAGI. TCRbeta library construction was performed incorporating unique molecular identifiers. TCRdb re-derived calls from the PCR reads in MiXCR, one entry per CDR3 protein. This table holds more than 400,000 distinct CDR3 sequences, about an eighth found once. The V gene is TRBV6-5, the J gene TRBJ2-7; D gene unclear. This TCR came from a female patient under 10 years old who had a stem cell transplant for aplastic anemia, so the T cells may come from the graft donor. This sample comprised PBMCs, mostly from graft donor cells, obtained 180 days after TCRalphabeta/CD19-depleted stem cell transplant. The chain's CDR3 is CASSYTANAPRHHEQYF. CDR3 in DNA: TGTGCCAGCAGTTACACGGCCAACGCCCCCCGGCACCACGAGCAGTACTTC.